The 27 T cell receptor beta chains below come from one sample, sequenced in a study of T-cell memory formation after mild COVID-19. TCRdb independently ran MiXCR on the 5' RACE reads; one entry per CDR3 protein. Of around 390,000 distinct CDR3 sequences in the sample, approximately 16% were seen once. The sample comprised PBMCs or a T cell subset sorted from them (not recorded which). The receptors shown here come from a man between 18 and 29 years old who had mild COVID-19 (a few samples of this study predate the infection). Cell type and time point are not known.

The gene calls are TRBV20-1 and TRBJ1-1; no reliable D call. V lost 0 bases, J lost 0 bases, and 5 bases lay in between. This CDR3 has 13 amino acids. Germline V lookup: CDR1 DFQATT, CDR2 SNEGSKA (reference sequence). CDR3 in amino acids: CSAREVVNTEAFF. As DNA, the CDR3 is TGCAGTGCTAGAGAGGTGGTGAACACTGAAGCTTTCTTT.

This clonotype was observed many times. The chain employs TRBV9 and TRBJ2-1; D is tentatively TRBD1 or TRBD2 (6 bases each). Germline assignment: CDR1 SGDLS and CDR2 YYNGEE. Trimming left V 0 bases short and J 7 bases short, with 14 bases between. CDR3 length: 15 amino acids. CDR3 residues: CASSVVVGGSNEQFF. In DNA form, the CDR3 reads TGTGCCAGCAGCGTAGTGGTGGGGGGCTCGAATGAGCAGTTCTTC.

This clonotype appeared a few times. One end of the junction is discordant with germline, which a read error may explain. The CDR3 nucleotides are TGTGCCAGCAGCTTACGCTCTGACTCCCACGAGCAGTACTTC. It translates to CASSLRSDSHEQYF. V usage is TRBV7-9 and J usage is TRBJ2-7; D gene unclear. The germline V gene encodes CDR1 SEHNR and CDR2 FQNEAQ (reference sequence). The CDR3 contains 14 residues.

The chain couples TRBV18 to TRBJ1-1; D is possibly TRBD1 (6 bases). The CDR3 is 15 residues long. Trimming removed 1 base at V and 1 base at J, with 10 bases between. Germline CDR1 and CDR2: KGHSH and LQKENI. The CDR3 DNA is TGTGCCAGCTCACCACGGGACAAATCGAACACTGAAGCTTTCTTT. It is translated as CASSPRDKSNTEAFF.

The V call is TRBV7-2, the J call TRBJ2-5; TRBD1 agrees at 8 bases. Germline V CDR1 and CDR2: SGHTA, FQGNSA. The CDR3 has 15 residues. V lost 3 bases and J lost 5; bases outside the gene matches: 8. DNA of the CDR3: TGTGCCAGCAGCTTGCGTAGGACAGGGAGGGAGACCCAGTACTTC. It is translated as CASSLRRTGRETQYF.

The sample holds many counts of this clonotype. This rearrangement joins TRBV7-2 to TRBJ2-2; a possible D gene is TRBD1 (5 bases). The V and J ends lost 2 bases and 4 bases respectively, with 11 bases between them. This CDR3 contains 15 residues. Looked up from germline, CDR1 is SGHTA and CDR2 is FQGNSA. The CDR3 DNA follows: TGTGCCAGCAGCTTACAAGGGGCCCCCACCGGGGAGCTGTTTTTT. This translates into CASSLQGAPTGELFF. Supplemented by reference TRBV7-2 and TRBJ2-2, the full variable domain reads GAGVSQSPSNKVTEKGKDVELRCDPISGHTALYWYRQSLGQGLEFLIYFQGNSAPDKSGLPSDRFSAERTGGSVSTLTIQRTQQEDSAVYLCASSLQGAPTGELFFGEGSRLTVL.

The CDR3 region has the DNA TGTGCCGGAGGAACCGGGACAGGGATTCATACGCAGTATTTT. Translation: CAGGTGTGIHTQYF. The chain uses TRBV13 and TRBJ2-3; 9 bases map to TRBD1. From germline, CDR1 is PRHDT and CDR2 FYEKMQ (reference sequence). This CDR3 has 14 residues. J lost 7 bases, V lost 11 bases, and 13 bases had no gene match.

The V and J genes are TRBV4-1 and TRBJ1-5; TRBD1 is a possible D gene (5 bases). Germline V gene data show CDR1 as MGHRA and CDR2 as YSYEKL. The CDR3 has 15 residues. With 1 base removed from V and 6 bases from J, the gap between germline ends came to 13 bases. This CDR3 is CASSQVRGVVQPQHF. The CDR3, as DNA: TGCGCCAGCAGCCAAGTCAGAGGGGTAGTTCAGCCCCAGCATTTT.

The rearrangement links TRBV4-1 to TRBJ2-1; D remains unclear. CDR1 and CDR2 (germline): MGHRA, YSYEKL. V lost 3 bases and J lost 5, with 11 bases in between. The CDR3 runs 14 residues. The CDR3 DNA follows: TGCGCCAGCAGCCAGGGTGGCAGCCACAATGAGCAGTTCTTC. This sequence encodes CASSQGGSHNEQFF.

The V gene is TRBV7-2, the J gene TRBJ2-7; D is unclear. The CDR3 sequence is 16 residues long. From germline, CDR1 is SGHTA and CDR2 FQGNSA. Trimming removed 5 bases at V and 2 bases at J, with 19 bases between. The CDR3 bases are TGTGCCAGCAGCCCGAACCCCGCCCAGGTAACCTACGAGCAGTACTTC. Its translation: CASSPNPAQVTYEQYF.

The rearrangement links TRBV7-8 to TRBJ2-7; D is possibly TRBD2 (5 bases). Trimming pared 1 base from V and 2 bases from J, leaving 9 bases between. CDR3 length: 14 residues. Looked up from germline, CDR1 is SGHVS and CDR2 is FQNEAQ. CDR3 protein: CASSLGVGTYEQYV. The CDR3 nucleotides read TGTGCCAGCAGCTTAGGGGTCGGGACCTACGAGCAGTACGTC.

The rearrangement links TRBV4-1 to TRBJ2-4, with no clear D. The germline V gene has CDR1 MGHRA and CDR2 YSYEKL. V was shortened by 3 bases and J by 10 bases, with 22 bases between the two germline ends. The CDR3 has 16 amino acids. In DNA, the CDR3 is TGCGCCAGCAGCCAGGGTAGGACCTATACCAGCGAGATTCAGTACTTC. This codes for CASSQGRTYTSEIQYF.

The chain employs TRBV19 and TRBJ1-6; D is unclear. The germline V and J ends were trimmed by 5 bases and 14 bases, with 19 bases remaining between them. The CDR3 runs to 14 residues. CDR1 is LNHDA, CDR2 SQIVND, per germline (reference sequence). The CDR3, as DNA: TGTGCCAGTAGTCCCCAGTCGACGGTCTTGGCCCTCCACTTT. Amino acid sequence: CASSPQSTVLALHF.

Only a few counts were recorded for this clonotype. V and J are TRBV9 and TRBJ1-4, with D uncertain. The V gene lost 3 bases and the J gene lost 6 bases, with 6 bases spanning the gap. Germline lookup yields CDR1 SGDLS and CDR2 YYNGEE. The CDR3 contains 12 residues. The CDR3 bases are TGTGCCAGCAGCGGTAAGGATGAAAAACTGTTTTTT. As protein: CASSGKDEKLFF.

This sequence joins TRBV4-3 and TRBJ2-4; 9 nucleotides align to TRBD1. The CDR3 contains 15 residues. The V gene's germline CDR1 is LGHNA and CDR2 YSLEER. The ends lost 1 base at V and 6 bases at J; junction bases unmatched: 4. For the CDR3, the DNA is TGCGCCAGCAGCCAAGTCCGGGGACAGGGAAACATTCAGTACTTC. This translates into CASSQVRGQGNIQYF.

This clonotype has more than one count but fewer than ten. J is TRBJ2-7 and V is TRBV5-1; D may correspond to TRBD1 or TRBD2 (5 bases each). Germline loops: CDR1 SGHRS, CDR2 YFSETQ. Trimming cost V 5 bases and J 8 bases, with 17 bases left between them. The CDR3 sequence is 13 residues long. The CDR3 DNA reads as TGCGCCAGCAGTCAATTGGGACCGACCAAGCAGTACTTC. Encoded protein: CASSQLGPTKQYF.

This clonotype was observed a few times. The chain links TRBV14 to TRBJ2-1; the D is unclear. V was clipped by 0 bases and J by 12 bases, with 9 bases between them. Germline V gene data show CDR1 as SGHDN and CDR2 as FVKESK. The CDR3 contains 12 residues. CDR3: CASSQDRLRQFF. Written as DNA, the CDR3 is TGTGCCAGCAGCCAAGACCGTCTCCGGCAGTTCTTC.

This clonotype came up a few times. The V and J genes are TRBV9 and TRBJ2-3; D perhaps matches TRBD2 (6 bases). Germline CDR1 is SGDLS and CDR2 is YYNGEE. This CDR3 spans 16 amino acids. Trimming removed 2 bases at V and 0 bases at J, with 13 bases between. CDR3: CASSVSGTASTDTQYF. In DNA form, the CDR3 reads TGTGCCAGCAGCGTTTCCGGGACTGCTAGCACAGATACGCAGTATTTT.

The CDR3 nucleotides are TGTGCCAGCAGCTTCCTGCGGGGGGGCCGAGATACGCAGTATTTT. Its protein is CASSFLRGGRDTQYF. This sequence joins TRBV5-6 and TRBJ2-3; TRBD2 aligns across 9 bases. Germline V gene sequence: CDR1 SGHDT, CDR2 YYEEEE. This CDR3 spans 15 amino acids. V was pared by 2 bases and J by 5 bases, with 6 bases of the junction left unmatched. The entire variable domain, with the rest obtained from reference TRBV5-6 and TRBJ2-3, is as follows: DAGVTQSPTHLIKTRGQQVTLRCSPKSGHDTVSWYQQALGQGPQFIFQYYEEEERQRGNFPDRFSGHQFPNYSSELNVNALLLGDSALYLCASSFLRGGRDTQYFGPGTRLTVL.

The genes are TRBV7-7 and TRBJ1-5; no clear D. CDR3 size: 12 residues. The V gene lost 5 bases and the J gene lost 5 bases, with 7 bases spanning the gap. Germline values: CDR1 SSHAT, CDR2 FNYEAQ (reference sequence). CDR3 residues: CASSKWDQPQHF. CDR3 sequence (DNA): TGTGCCAGCAGCAAATGGGATCAGCCCCAGCATTTT. Full variable domain (outside the CDR3, taken from reference TRBV7-7 and TRBJ1-5): GAGVSQSPRYKVTKRGQDVTLRCDPISSHATLYWYQQALGQGPEFLTYFNYEAQPDKSGLPSDRFSAERPEGSISTLTIQRTEQRDSAMYRCASSKWDQPQHFGDGTRLSIL.

V gene TRBV21-1 combines with J gene TRBJ2-7; the table's D call, TRBD2, has no DNA check behind it. TRBV21-1 is annotated as a pseudogene. The CDR3 loop spans 17 amino acids. The CDR3 nucleotides read TGTGCCAGCAGCAAAGCTTCCTATTGGACTAGTCCCTACGAGCAGTACGTC. Translating it yields CASSKASYWTSPYEQYV.

This clonotype was observed once. The chain couples TRBV11-2 to TRBJ2-5, with 8 bases fitting TRBD2. This CDR3 comprises 16 residues. CDR1 is SGHAT and CDR2 is FQNNGV in the germline V gene. Trimming at V came to 0 bases and at J to 6 bases, leaving 9 bases not matched to a gene. This CDR3 reads CASSLDLRGGRKTQYF. The DNA of the CDR3 is TGTGCCAGCAGCTTAGATCTACGGGGGGGCCGAAAGACCCAGTACTTC.

This clonotype was counted between two and nine times. The chain recombines TRBV27 with TRBJ1-2; TRBD1 is a possible D gene (5 bases). The V gene's germline CDR1 is MNHEY and CDR2 SMNVEV (reference sequence). V was pared by 5 bases and J by 1 base, with 14 bases between. This CDR3 spans 15 amino acids. The chain's CDR3 is CASSDGGRLNYGYTF. Written as DNA, the CDR3 is TGTGCCAGCAGTGACGGGGGACGACTTAACTATGGCTACACCTTC.

This clonotype was counted many times. The rearrangement uses TRBV7-9 and TRBJ1-6, with no clear D. In germline, CDR1 is SEHNR, CDR2 FQNEAQ (reference sequence). CDR3 length: 13 amino acids. Trimming left V 4 bases short and J 10 bases short, with 11 bases between. CDR3 bases: TGTGCCAGCAGCTCCTGGACCGGGTCACCCCTCCACTTT. This gives the protein CASSSWTGSPLHF.

CDR3 nucleotides: TGCAGTGCTAGAGACTTGGACAGGGGTAGTGGAGAGACCCAGTACTTC. It yields the protein CSARDLDRGSGETQYF. This chain joins TRBV20-1 and TRBJ2-5, with 9 bases lining up with TRBD1. CDR1 and CDR2 from the germline V gene are DFQATT and SNEGSKA (reference sequence). Losses at the gene ends were 0 bases for V and 4 bases for J; bases not matched to a gene: 9. This CDR3 is built from 16 residues.

The chain carries TRBV20-1 and TRBJ2-5; D uncertain. Germline V gene data show CDR1 as DFQATT and CDR2 as SNEGSKA (reference sequence). The CDR3 is 14 residues long. Deletions cut 2 bases from V and 1 base from J, with 11 bases between. The DNA for the CDR3 is TGCAGTGCTAGACTCTCCCACACCCAAGAGACCCAGTACTTC. Translated, it gives CSARLSHTQETQYF.

The chain is built from TRBV5-5 and TRBJ2-5, with D possibly matching TRBD1 (5 bases). Germline CDR1 and CDR2: SGHKS and YYEKEE (reference sequence). CDR3 length equals 14 residues. Trimming stripped 4 bases from V and 6 bases from J, with 16 bases between. CDR3 residues: CASSEGDSSKTQYF. CDR3 nucleotides: TGTGCCAGCAGCGAAGGCGACAGTTCTAAGACCCAGTACTTC.